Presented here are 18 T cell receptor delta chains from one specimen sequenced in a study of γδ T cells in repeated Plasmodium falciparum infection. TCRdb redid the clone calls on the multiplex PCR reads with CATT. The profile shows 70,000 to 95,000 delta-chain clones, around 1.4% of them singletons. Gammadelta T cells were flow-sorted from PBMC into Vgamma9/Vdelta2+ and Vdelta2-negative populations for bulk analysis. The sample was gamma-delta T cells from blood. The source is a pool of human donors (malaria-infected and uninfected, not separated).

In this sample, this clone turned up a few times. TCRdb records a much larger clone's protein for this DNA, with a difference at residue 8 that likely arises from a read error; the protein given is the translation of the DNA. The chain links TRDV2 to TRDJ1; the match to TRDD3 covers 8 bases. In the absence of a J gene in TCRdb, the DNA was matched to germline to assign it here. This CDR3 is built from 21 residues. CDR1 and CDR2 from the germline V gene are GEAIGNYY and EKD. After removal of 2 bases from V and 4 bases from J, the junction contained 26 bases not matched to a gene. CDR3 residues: CACDNVLPGDKSFAAVDKLIF. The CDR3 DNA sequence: TGTGCCTGTGACAACGTTTTACCGGGGGATAAATCCTTTGCCGCAGTCGATAAACTCATCTTT.

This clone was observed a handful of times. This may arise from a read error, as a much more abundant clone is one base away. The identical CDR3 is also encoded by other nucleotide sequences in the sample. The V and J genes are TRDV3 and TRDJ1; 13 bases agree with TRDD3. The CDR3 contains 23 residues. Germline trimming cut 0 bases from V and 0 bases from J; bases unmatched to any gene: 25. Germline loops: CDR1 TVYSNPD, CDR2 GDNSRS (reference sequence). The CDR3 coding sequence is TGTGCCTTTAGGAATTTCCCTTCTCGCACCTTTGACTGGGGGATACGCTACACCGATAAACTCATCTTT. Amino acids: CAFRNFPSRTFDWGIRYTDKLIF. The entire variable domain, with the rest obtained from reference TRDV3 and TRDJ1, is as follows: CDKVTQSSPDQTVASGSEVVLLCTYDTVYSNPDLFWYRIRPDYSFQFVFYGDNSRSEGADFTQGRFSVKHILTQKAFHLVISPVRTEDSATYYCAFRNFPSRTFDWGIRYTDKLIFGKGTRVTVEP.

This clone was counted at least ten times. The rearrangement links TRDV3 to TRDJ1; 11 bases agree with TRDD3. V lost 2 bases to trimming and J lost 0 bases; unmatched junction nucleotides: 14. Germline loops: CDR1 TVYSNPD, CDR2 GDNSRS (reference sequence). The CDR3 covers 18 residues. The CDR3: CAFHLHWGIRSYTDKLIF. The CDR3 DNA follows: TGTGCCTTTCACCTACACTGGGGGATAAGGTCCTACACCGATAAACTCATCTTT.

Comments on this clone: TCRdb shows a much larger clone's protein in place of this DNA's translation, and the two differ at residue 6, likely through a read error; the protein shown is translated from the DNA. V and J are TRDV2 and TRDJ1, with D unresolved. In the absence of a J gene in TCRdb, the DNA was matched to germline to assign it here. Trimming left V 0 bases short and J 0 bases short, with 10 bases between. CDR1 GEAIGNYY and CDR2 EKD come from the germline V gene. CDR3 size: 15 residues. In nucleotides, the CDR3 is TGTGCCTGTGACACCGAGGTACCCGACACCGATAAACTCATCTTT. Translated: CACDTEVPDTDKLIF.

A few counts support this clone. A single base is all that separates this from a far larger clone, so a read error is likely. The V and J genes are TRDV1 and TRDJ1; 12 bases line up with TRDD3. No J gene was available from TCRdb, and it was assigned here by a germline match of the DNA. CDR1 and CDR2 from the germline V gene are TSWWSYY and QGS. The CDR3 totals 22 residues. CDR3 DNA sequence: TGTGCCCTTGGGGAACTAAGCCTACTCTACTGGGGGATACTTGGGGTCACCGATAAACTCATCTTT. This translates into CALGELSLLYWGILGVTDKLIF.

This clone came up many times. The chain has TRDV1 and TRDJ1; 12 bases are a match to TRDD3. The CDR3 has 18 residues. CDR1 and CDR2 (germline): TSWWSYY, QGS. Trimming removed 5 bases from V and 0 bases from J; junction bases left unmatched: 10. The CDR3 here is CALGFYTGGYRYTDKLIF. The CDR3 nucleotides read TGTGCTCTTGGGTTCTACACTGGGGGATACCGGTACACCGATAAACTCATCTTT.

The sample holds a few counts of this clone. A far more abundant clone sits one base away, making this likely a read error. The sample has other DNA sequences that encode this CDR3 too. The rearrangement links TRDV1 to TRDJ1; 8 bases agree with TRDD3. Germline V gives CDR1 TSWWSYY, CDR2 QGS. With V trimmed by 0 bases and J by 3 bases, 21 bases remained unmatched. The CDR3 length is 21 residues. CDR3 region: CALGELGSLSTGGYIPDKLIF. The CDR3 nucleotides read TGTGCTCTTGGGGAACTAGGTAGCTTGTCTACTGGGGGGTACATCCCCGATAAACTCATCTTT.

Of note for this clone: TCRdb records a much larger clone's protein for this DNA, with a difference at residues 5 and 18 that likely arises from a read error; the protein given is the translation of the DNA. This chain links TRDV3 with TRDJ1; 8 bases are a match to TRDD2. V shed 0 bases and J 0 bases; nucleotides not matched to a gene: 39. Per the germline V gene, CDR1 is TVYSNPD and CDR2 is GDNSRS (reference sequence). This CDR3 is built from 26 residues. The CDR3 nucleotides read TGTGCCTTTAGCCCCGTCCATACTTCCTACACACGGAGGGTGGACATACCCGGATATGACACCGATAAACTCATCTTT. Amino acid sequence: CAFSPVHTSYTRRVDIPGYDTDKLIF.

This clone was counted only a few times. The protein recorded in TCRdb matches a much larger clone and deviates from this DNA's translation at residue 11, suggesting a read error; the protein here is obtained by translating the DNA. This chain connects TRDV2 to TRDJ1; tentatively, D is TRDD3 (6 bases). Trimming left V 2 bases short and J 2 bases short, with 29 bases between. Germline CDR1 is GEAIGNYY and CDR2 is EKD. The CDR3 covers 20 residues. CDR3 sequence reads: CACDKLGGGLEDTPTDKLIF. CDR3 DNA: TGTGCCTGTGACAAACTAGGCGGCGGACTGGAGGATACCCCTACCGATAAACTCATCTTT.

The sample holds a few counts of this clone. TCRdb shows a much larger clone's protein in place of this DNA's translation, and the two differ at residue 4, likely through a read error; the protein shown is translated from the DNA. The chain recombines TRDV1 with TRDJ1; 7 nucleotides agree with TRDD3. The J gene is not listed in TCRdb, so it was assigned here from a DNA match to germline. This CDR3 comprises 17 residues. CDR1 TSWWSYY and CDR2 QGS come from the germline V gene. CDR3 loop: CALRDARLGIHTDKLIF. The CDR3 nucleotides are TGTGCTCTTAGGGATGCCAGACTGGGGATCCATACCGATAAACTCATCTTT.

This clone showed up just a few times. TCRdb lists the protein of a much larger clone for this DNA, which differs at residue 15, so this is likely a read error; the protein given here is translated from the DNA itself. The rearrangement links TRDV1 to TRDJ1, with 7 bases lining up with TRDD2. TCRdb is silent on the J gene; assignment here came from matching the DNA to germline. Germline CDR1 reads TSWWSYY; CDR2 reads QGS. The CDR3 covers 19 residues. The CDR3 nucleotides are TGTGCTCTTGGGGAACCGGAGATTCCTACAGAGATTGGGACCGGTAAACTCATCTTT. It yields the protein CALGEPEIPTEIGTGKLIF.

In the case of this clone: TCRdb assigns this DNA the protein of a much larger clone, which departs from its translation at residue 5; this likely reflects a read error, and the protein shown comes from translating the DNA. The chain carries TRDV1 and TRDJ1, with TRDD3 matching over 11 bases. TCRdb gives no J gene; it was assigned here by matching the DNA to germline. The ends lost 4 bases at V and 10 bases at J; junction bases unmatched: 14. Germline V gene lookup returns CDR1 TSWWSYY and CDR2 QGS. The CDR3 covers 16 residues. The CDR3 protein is CALGGLALLGDTGLIF. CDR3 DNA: TGTGCTCTTGGGGGATTGGCCTTGCTGGGGGATACAGGACTCATCTTT.

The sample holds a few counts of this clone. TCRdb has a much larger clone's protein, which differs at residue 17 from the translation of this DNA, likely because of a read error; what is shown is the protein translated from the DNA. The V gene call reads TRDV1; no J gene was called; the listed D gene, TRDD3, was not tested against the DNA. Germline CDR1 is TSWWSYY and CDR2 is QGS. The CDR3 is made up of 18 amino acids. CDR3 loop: CALGEPYWGIRRGDKLTF. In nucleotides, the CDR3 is TGTGCTCTTGGGGAACCGTACTGGGGGATACGCCGGGGCGATAAACTCACCTTT.

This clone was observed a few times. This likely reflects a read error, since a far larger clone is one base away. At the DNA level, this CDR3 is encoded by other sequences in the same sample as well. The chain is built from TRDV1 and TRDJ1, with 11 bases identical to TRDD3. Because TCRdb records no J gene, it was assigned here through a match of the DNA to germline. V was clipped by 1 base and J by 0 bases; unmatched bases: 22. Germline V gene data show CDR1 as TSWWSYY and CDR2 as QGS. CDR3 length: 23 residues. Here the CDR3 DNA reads TGTGCTCTTGGGGAACGAGCCTTCCGAATACTGGGGGATATGGAGGGGTACACCGATAAACTCATCTTT. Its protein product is CALGERAFRILGDMEGYTDKLIF.

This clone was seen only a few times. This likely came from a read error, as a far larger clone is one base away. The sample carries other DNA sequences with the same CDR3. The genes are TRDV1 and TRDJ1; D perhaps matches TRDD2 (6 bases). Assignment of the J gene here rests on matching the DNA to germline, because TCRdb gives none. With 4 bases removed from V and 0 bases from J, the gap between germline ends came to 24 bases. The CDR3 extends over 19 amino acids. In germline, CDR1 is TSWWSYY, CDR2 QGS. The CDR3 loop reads CALGAFRRPPGPYTDKLIF. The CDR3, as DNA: TGTGCTCTTGGGGCCTTCCGAAGACCACCCGGACCGTACACCGATAAACTCATCTTT.

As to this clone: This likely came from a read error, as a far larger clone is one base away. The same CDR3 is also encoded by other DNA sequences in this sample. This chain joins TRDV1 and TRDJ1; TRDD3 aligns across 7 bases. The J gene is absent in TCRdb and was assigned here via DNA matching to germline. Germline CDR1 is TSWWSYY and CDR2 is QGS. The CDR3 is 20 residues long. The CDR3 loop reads CALGGRSWGVRVVWADKLIF. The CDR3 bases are TGTGCCCTTGGGGGACGGAGCTGGGGGGTACGCGTTGTTTGGGCCGATAAACTCATCTTT.

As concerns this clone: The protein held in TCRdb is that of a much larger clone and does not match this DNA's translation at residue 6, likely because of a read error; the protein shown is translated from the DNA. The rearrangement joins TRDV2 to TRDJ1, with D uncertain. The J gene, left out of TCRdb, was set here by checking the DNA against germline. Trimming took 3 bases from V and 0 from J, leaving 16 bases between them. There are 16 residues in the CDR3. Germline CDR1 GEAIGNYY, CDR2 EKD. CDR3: CACDHPDYAYTDKLIF. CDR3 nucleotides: TGTGCCTGTGACCACCCGGATTACGCGTACACCGATAAACTCATCTTT.

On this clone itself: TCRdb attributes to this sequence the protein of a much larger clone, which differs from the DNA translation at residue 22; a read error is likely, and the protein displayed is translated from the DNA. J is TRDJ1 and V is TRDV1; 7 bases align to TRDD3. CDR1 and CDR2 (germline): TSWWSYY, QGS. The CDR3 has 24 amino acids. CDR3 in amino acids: CALGEGEGTVIPVLGIACTDKPIF. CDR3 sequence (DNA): TGTGCTCTTGGGGAAGGGGAAGGAACGGTCATTCCAGTACTGGGGATTGCCTGCACCGATAAACCCATCTTT.